The clone carrying this T cell receptor beta chain was detected once. The antigen is unknown. The entry originates in a study of shared clonotypes between healthy human individuals. Study-wide points: Several donors showed sharing of around 5% of naive CD4 clonotypes. The small donor group covered limited genetic and exposure diversity.

The data were produced by immunoSEQ multiplex PCR, yet TCRdb's version contains in-frame clones alone and is incomplete. The sample gives roughly 220,000 clones, about 69% of which show up once; roughly 11% is in the top ten. Among the donors, all were Caucasian adults who lived in Nashville, Tennessee. The sequenced sample consisted of memory CD4+ T cells sorted from blood. Subset indicated: CD45RA-negative fraction. The source is a man aged 30 to 45 in good health.

The CDR3 coding sequence is TGTGCCAGCAGTTCCAGGACAGGCTACGAGCAGTACTTC. It translates to CASSSRTGYEQYF. This sequence joins TRBV27 and TRBJ2-7, with 7 bases identical to TRBD1. After removal of 4 bases from V and 3 bases from J, the junction contained 3 bases not matched to a gene. Germline CDR1 is MNHEY and CDR2 is SMNVEV (reference sequence). The CDR3 is 13 amino acids.